This entry describes one T cell receptor beta chain. 13 Jbeta primers and 60 Vbeta primers were used for the PCR. The method was immunoSEQ multiplex PCR; TCRdb's version includes in-frame clones alone and lacks a portion of them. The repertoire includes about 150,000 clones, about 74% of them detected once, and 3% to 4% sits in the top ten. The germline CDR1 and CDR2 sequences are SGHRS and YFSETQ. The V gene lost 7 bases and the J gene lost 0 bases, with 14 bases spanning the gap. The CDR3 consists of 14 residues. This record comes from a study of cytomegalovirus exposure and HLA in healthy donors. Healthy bone marrow donors made up the donors.

This sequence joins TRBV5-1 and TRBJ2-7; no clear D gene. Sequenced material: PBMCs. This receptor was obtained from a male donor in good health and CMV-seronegative. DNA of the CDR3: TGCGCCAGCCATTCGAGGCAGAACTCCTACGAGCAGTACTTC. Amino acid sequence: CASHSRQNSYEQYF.